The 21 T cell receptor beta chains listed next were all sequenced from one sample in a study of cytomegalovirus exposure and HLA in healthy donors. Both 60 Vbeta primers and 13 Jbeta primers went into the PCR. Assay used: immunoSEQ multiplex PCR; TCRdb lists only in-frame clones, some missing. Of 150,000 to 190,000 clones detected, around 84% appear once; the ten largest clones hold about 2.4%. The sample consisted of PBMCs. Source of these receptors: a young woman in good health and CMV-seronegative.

The CDR3 nucleotides are TGCGCCAGCAGCCAAGGGCCGCAAGAGACCCAGTACTTC. It yields the protein CASSQGPQETQYF. The rearrangement uses TRBV4-1 and TRBJ2-5; no reliable D call. From germline, CDR1 is MGHRA and CDR2 YSYEKL. The ends were cut back, 1 base at V and 2 bases at J, with 5 bases in the middle. The CDR3 is 13 residues long.

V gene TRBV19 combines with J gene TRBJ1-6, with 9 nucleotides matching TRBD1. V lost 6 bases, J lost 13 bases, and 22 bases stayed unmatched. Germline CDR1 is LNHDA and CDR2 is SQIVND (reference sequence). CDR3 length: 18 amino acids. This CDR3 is CASSSIYDAGQGKKPLHF. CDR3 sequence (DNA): TGTGCCAGTAGCAGCATTTACGACGCGGGACAGGGAAAAAAGCCCCTCCACTTT.

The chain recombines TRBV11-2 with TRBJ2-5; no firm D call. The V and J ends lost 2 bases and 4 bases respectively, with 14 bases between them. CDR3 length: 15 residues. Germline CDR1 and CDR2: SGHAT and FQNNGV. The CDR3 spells CASSLTRLLSETQYF. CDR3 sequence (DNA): TGTGCCAGCAGCTTAACCCGATTACTATCAGAGACCCAGTACTTC.

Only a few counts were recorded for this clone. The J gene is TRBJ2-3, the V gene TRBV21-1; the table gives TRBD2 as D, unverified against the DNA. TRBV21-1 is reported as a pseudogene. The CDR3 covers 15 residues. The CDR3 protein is CASSAPGSSTDTQYF. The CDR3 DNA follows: TGTGCCAGCAGCGCACCCGGGTCATCCACAGATACGCAGTATTTT.

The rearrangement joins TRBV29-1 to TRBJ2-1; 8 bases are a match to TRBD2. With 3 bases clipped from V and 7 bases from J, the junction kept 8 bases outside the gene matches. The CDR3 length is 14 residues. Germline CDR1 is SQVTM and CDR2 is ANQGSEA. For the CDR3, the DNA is TGCAGCGTTGATACGGCGGGAGGAGGGAATGAGCAGTTCTTC. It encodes CSVDTAGGGNEQFF.

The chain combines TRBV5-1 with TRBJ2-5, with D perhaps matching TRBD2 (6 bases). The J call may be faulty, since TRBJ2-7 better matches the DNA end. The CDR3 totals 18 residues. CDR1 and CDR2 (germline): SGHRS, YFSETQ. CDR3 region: CASSLAPSVPGGWGEQYF. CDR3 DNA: TGCGCCAGCAGCTTGGCCCCTAGCGTTCCGGGTGGCTGGGGCGAGCAGTACTTC.

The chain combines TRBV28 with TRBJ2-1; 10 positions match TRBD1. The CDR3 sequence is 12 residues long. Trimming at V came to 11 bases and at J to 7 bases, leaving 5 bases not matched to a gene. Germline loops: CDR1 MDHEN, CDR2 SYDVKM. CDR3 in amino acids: CAARQGANEQFF. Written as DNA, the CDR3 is TGTGCCGCAAGACAGGGGGCGAATGAGCAGTTCTTC. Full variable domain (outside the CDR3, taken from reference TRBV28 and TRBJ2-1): DVKVTQSSRYLVKRTGEKVFLECVQDMDHENMFWYRQDPGLGLRLIYFSYDVKMKEKGDIPEGYSVSREKKERFSLILESASTNQTSMYLCAARQGANEQFFGPGTRLTVL.

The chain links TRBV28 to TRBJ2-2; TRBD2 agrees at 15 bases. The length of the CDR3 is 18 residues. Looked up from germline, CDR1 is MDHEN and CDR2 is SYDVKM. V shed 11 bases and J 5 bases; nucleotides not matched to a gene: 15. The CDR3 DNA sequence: TGTGCCTCCATCAGGGGGGGACTAGCGGGAGGTGGTACCGGGGAGCTGTTTTTT. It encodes CASIRGGLAGGGTGELFF.

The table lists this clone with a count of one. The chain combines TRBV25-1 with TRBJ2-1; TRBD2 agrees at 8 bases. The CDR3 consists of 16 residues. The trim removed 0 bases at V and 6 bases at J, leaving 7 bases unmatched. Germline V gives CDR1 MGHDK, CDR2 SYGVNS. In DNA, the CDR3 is TGTGCCAGCAGTGAATACGGCTCACGGGGGGGCAATGAGCAGTTCTTC. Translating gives CASSEYGSRGGNEQFF.

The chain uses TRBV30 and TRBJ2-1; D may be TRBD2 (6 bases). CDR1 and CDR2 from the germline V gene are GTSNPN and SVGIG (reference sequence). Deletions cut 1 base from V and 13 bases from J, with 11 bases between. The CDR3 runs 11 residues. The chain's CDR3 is CAWSAAGPQFF. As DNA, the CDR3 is TGTGCCTGGAGTGCTGCGGGGCCCCAGTTCTTC.

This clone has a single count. The DNA for the CDR3 is TGCAGTGCCCAGGAGGGGTACGAGCAGTACTTC. This translates into CSAQEGYEQYF. The chain links TRBV20-1 to TRBJ2-7; D may be TRBD2 (6 bases). This CDR3 is 11 amino acids long. Germline V gene lookup returns CDR1 DFQATT and CDR2 SNEGSKA (reference sequence). The V end was cut by 6 bases, the J end by 4 bases, with 10 bases between.

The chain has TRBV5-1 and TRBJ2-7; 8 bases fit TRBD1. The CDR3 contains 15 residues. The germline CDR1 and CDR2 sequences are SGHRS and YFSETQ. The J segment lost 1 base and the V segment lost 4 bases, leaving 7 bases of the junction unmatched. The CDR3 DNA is TGCGCCAGCAGCGCCGGGACAGGCGGATCCTACGAGCAGTACTTC. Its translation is CASSAGTGGSYEQYF.

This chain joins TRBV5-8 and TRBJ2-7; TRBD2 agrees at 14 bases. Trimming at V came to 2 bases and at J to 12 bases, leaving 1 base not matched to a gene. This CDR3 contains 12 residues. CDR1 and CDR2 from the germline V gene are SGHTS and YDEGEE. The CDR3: CASSFGLAGGYF. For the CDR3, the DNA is TGTGCCAGCAGCTTCGGACTAGCGGGGGGGTACTTC.

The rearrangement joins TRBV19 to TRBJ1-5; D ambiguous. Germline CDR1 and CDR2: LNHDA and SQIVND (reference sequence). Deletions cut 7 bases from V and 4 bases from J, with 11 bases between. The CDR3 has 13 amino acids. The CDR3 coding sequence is TGTGCCAGTACCCCCACGGAGAATCAGCCCCAGCATTTT. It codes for CASTPTENQPQHF.

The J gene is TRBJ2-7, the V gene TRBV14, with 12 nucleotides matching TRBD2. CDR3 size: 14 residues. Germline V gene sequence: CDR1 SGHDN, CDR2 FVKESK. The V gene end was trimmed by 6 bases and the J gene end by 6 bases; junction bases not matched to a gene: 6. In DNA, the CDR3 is TGTGCCAGCAGACCTAGCGGGGGGGCCGTCGAGCAGTACTTC. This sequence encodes CASRPSGGAVEQYF.

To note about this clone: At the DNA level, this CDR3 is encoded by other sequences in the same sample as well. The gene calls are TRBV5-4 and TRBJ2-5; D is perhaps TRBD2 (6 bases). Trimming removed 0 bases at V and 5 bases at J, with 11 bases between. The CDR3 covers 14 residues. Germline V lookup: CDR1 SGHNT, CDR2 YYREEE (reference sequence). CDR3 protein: CASSLAGGGETQYF. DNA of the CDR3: TGTGCCAGCAGCTTGGCCGGAGGAGGGGAGACCCAGTACTTC.

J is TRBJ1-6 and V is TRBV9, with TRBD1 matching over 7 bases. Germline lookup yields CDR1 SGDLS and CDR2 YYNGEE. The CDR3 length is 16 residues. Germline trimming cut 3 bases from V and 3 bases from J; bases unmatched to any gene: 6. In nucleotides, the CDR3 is TGTGCCAGCAGCGACAGACAGGGCATCTATAATTCACCCCTCCACTTT. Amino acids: CASSDRQGIYNSPLHF.

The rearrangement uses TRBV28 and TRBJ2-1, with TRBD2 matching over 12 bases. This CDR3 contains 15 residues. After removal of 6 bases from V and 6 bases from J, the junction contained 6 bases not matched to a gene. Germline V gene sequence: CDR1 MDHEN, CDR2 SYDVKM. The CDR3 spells CASSQTSGGLNEQFF. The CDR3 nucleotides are TGTGCCAGCAGCCAGACTAGCGGGGGTCTCAATGAGCAGTTCTTC.

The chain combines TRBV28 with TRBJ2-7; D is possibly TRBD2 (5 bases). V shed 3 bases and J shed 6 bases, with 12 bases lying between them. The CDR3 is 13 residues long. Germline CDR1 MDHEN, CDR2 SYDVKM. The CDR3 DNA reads TGTGCCAGCAGTTTGAGGGCCGGCGGCGAGCAGTACTTC. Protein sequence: CASSLRAGGEQYF. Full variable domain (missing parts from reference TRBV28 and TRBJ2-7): DVKVTQSSRYLVKRTGEKVFLECVQDMDHENMFWYRQDPGLGLRLIYFSYDVKMKEKGDIPEGYSVSREKKERFSLILESASTNQTSMYLCASSLRAGGEQYFGPGTRLTVT.

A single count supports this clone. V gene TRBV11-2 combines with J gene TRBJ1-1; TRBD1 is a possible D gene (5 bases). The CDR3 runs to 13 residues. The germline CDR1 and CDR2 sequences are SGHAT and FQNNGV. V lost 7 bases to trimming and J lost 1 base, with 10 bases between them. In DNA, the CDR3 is TGTGCCAGCACCCGGGGGTCGAACACTGAAGCTTTCTTT. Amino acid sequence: CASTRGSNTEAFF. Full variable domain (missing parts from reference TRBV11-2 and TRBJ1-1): EAGVAQSPRYKIIEKRQSVAFWCNPISGHATLYWYQQILGQGPKLLIQFQNNGVVDDSQLPKDRFSAERLKGVDSTLKIQPAKLEDSAVYLCASTRGSNTEAFFGQGTRLTVV.

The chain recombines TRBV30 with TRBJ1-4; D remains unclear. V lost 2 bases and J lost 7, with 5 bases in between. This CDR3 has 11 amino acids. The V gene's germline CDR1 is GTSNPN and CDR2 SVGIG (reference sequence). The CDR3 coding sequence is TGTGCCTGGAGTTACGGTGAAAAACTGTTTTTT. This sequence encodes CAWSYGEKLFF. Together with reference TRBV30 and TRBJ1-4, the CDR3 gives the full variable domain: SQTIHQWPATLVQPVGSPLSLECTVEGTSNPNLYWYRQAAGRGLQLLFYSVGIGQISSEVPQNLSASRPQDRQFILSSKKLLLSDSGFYLCAWSYGEKLFFGSGTQLSVL.